This T cell receptor (beta chain) was captured by sequencing in a study of CD8 T cells in ankylosing spondylitis. Study results and caveats: For ankylosing spondylitis blood, a TCR beta motif of several highly homologous variants appeared characteristic.

Germline values: CDR1 MDHEN, CDR2 SYDVKM. Trimming cost V 8 bases and J 0 bases; bases outside gene matches: 12. This CDR3 is 18 amino acids long. TCRdb used MiXCR to reprocess the 5' RACE reads, holding one entry per CDR3 protein. The repertoire holds 350,000 or so distinct CDR3 sequences, with roughly 12% as singletons. Notes on this clonotype: Its antigen remains unidentified.

The clonotype comes from a female donor with ankylosing spondylitis or in good health (not recorded which). Sequencing was done on a sample of blood, either unsorted or a sorted T cell fraction (not recorded which). The chain couples TRBV28 to TRBJ1-5; 11 bases are shared with TRBD1. The CDR3 spells CASGSGTGGTSSNQPQHF. In nucleotides, the CDR3 is TGTGCCAGCGGATCCGGGACAGGGGGGACGAGTAGCAATCAGCCCCAGCATTTT.